A selection of T cell receptor beta chains follows, all from one sample in a study of T cells in Graves' hyperthyroidism and ophthalmopathy. TCRdb passed the multiplex PCR reads through MiXCR, listing each CDR3 protein once. The sample contains 500,000 to 650,000 distinct CDR3 sequences, over 35% of which appear only once. Sequencing was done on a sample of peripheral blood or thyroid tissue (not recorded which). These receptors came from an adult woman with Graves' disease, either hyperthyroidism or ophthalmopathy (not recorded which). Both conserved end residues are part of each CDR3. A D gene is named only where the DNA matches it firmly. For some rows the clone size is stated as once, few or many, or as a class when expanded; others skip it.

abundance	v_gene	j_gene	d_gene	CDR3nt	CDR3aa
NA	TRBV2	TRBJ1-5	NA	TGTGCCAGCAGGGGGGAGACCCAGCATTTT	CASRGETQHF
few	TRBV13	TRBJ1-4	TRBD1	TGTGCCAGCAGCCGCAGGGGGCAGGTAAAACTGTTTTTT	CASSRRGQVKLFF
many	TRBV25-1	TRBJ1-2	TRBD1	TGTGCCAGCAGTGAAAACCGACAGGGAGGATCATCCTATGGCTACACCTTC	CASSENRQGGSSYGYTF
NA	TRBV2	TRBJ1-4	NA	TGTGCCAGCAGTGAAGAGAGGGGAGCATACGAAAAACTGTTTTTT	CASSEERGAYEKLFF
few	TRBV11-2	TRBJ1-2	TRBD1	TGTGCCAGCAGCTTAGAACAGGGGAAAAACTATGGCTACACCTTC	CASSLEQGKNYGYTF
NA	TRBV20-1	TRBJ1-5	NA	TGCAGTGCTAGAATCCGGATGGCGAATCAGCCCCAGCATTTT	CSARIRMANQPQHF
NA	TRBV7-3	TRBJ1-1	NA	TGCGCCAGCAGCTTGACGGCGGTACTGATTGGGACTGAAGCTTTCTTT	CASSLTAVLIGTEAFF
NA	TRBV10-3	TRBJ2-7	TRBD2	TGTGCCAGCGGGGGACTAGCGAGGTACGAGCAGTACTTC	CASGGLARYEQYF
NA	TRBV9	TRBJ1-1	NA	TGTGCCAGCAGCGGGTTGGGTGGGAACACTGAAGCTTTCTTT	CASSGLGGNTEAFF
many	TRBV29-1	TRBJ1-1	NA	TGCAGCGTTGAGACTAAGTGGGGGATGAACACTGAAGCTTTCTTT	CSVETKWGMNTEAFF
NA	TRBV5-1	TRBJ1-4	NA	TGCGCCAGCAGCCTAAGGGGCACTGAAGCTGAAAAACTGTTTTTT	CASSLRGTEAEKLFF
few	TRBV11-2	TRBJ2-7	TRBD1	TGTGCCAGCAGCTTAGAAGGGGGCGTGGGGTTCGAGCAGTACTTC	CASSLEGGVGFEQYF
NA	TRBV7-6	TRBJ2-6	NA	TGTGCCAGCAAGGGAAGGGGCTCTGGGGCCAACGTCCTGACTTTC	CASKGRGSGANVLTF
many	TRBV12-5	TRBJ1-1	NA	TGTGCTAGTGGTTTGGTGGCGAACACTGAAGCTTTCTTT	CASGLVANTEAFF
NA	TRBV10-3	TRBJ1-3	NA	TGTGCCATCAGTGTAGAAGGAAACACCATATATTTT	CAISVEGNTIYF
many	TRBV4-1	TRBJ1-6	NA	TGCGCCAGCAGCCATGAGAGGTCACCCCTCCACTTT	CASSHERSPLHF
many	TRBV20-1	TRBJ1-1	NA	TGCAGTGCTAGAATCCGCAAAGCTAATGATTTCTTT	CSARIRKANDFF
once	TRBV20-1	TRBJ2-2	NA	TGCAGTGCTGGGGGTCGGGCCGGGGAGCTGTTTTTT	CSAGGRAGELFF
once	TRBV20-1	TRBJ2-5	TRBD2	TGCAGTGCTAGGACTAGCGGGAGGCCACAAGAGACCCAGTACTTC	CSARTSGRPQETQYF
NA	TRBV7-2	TRBJ2-2	TRBD2	TGTGCCAGCAGCTTTGGACTAGCGGGAGGCACCGGGGAGCTGTTTTTT	CASSFGLAGGTGELFF
few	TRBV28	TRBJ2-7	TRBD1	TGTGCCAGCAGTCCGAGACAGGGTTTGTACGAGCAGTACTTC	CASSPRQGLYEQYF
once	TRBV7-2	TRBJ1-2	TRBD1	TGTGCCAGCAGCTTAGTGGGACAGCGTTATGGCTACACCTTC	CASSLVGQRYGYTF
once	TRBV29-1	TRBJ2-5	NA	TGCAGCATCCGGGACCCGGTCCAAGAGACCCAGTACTTC	CSIRDPVQETQYF
NA	TRBV4-3	TRBJ1-2	NA	TGCGCCAGCAGCCGCTCCGTGGGGGTGCTCTATGGCTACACCTTC	CASSRSVGVLYGYTF
NA	TRBV24-1	TRBJ1-5	NA	TGTGCCACCAGTGATTTAGACTCTTCCAATCAGCCCCAGCATTTT	CATSDLDSSNQPQHF
NA	TRBV7-9	TRBJ2-6	NA	TGTGCCAGCAGCTTAGGGGGGGGGCTCTGGACTGGGGCCAACGTCCTGACTTTC	CASSLGGGLWTGANVLTF
NA	TRBV7-8	TRBJ1-1	NA	TGTGCCAGCAGCTCCCCCCCTGGCGATGGAGCTTTCTTT	CASSSPPGDGAFF
NA	TRBV10-3	TRBJ1-5	NA	TGTGCCACCGCCGAGGGGGTGCGTGAGCCCCAGCATTTT	CATAEGVREPQHF
few	TRBV25-1	TRBJ2-7	NA	TGTGCCAGCAGTGAAAGCAGGGGACGCTCCTACGAGCAGTACTTC	CASSESRGRSYEQYF
NA	TRBV25-1	TRBJ2-3	NA	TGTGCCAGCAGTGAATTCAAGGAGATAGATACGCAGTATTTT	CASSEFKEIDTQYF
NA	TRBV12-3/TRBV12-4	TRBJ1-2	NA	TGTGCCAGCAGACTCGGCGAGGCAGCGACTAACTATGGCTACACCTTC	CASRLGEAATNYGYTF
few	TRBV6-2/TRBV6-3	TRBJ2-6	NA	TGTGCCAGCAAACAGTCCGGGGCCAACGTCCTGACTTTC	CASKQSGANVLTF
NA	TRBV2	TRBJ1-1	TRBD1	TGTGCCAGCAGTGGGGACAGGGGAGGGGGCATGAACACTGAAGCTTTCTTT	CASSGDRGGGMNTEAFF
many	TRBV20-1	TRBJ1-4	TRBD1	TGCAGTGCTAGCGGGACAGACTACGCAACTAATGAAAAACTGTTTTTT	CSASGTDYATNEKLFF
many	TRBV12-3/TRBV12-4	TRBJ1-6	NA	TGTGCCAGCAGTTTGGCCGGGGGCCGTTCACCCCTCCACTTT	CASSLAGGRSPLHF
NA	TRBV30	TRBJ1-1	NA	TGTGCCTGGAGAAGACAGACACTTGAAGCTTTCTTT	CAWRRQTLEAFF
NA	TRBV7-2	TRBJ2-5	NA	TGTGCCAGCAGCTTAGTGTTAGGGGCTCGAGACCAAGAGACCCAGTACTTC	CASSLVLGARDQETQYF
many	TRBV6-5	TRBJ2-5	TRBD2	TGTGCCAGCTGGAGGGGGGCGGGGGGAGAGACCCAGTACTTC	CASWRGAGGETQYF
NA	TRBV20-1	TRBJ2-7	NA	TGCAGTGCTAGATTAAGCCCCGAGCAGTACTTC	CSARLSPEQYF
NA	TRBV3-1	TRBJ1-1	NA	TGTGCCAGCAGCCAATATAGAGGGACTGAAGCTTTCTTT	CASSQYRGTEAFF
NA	TRBV7-9	TRBJ1-2	NA	TGTGCCGTGGCGGGGCAGGGCTCCGGCTATGGCTACACCTTC	CAVAGQGSGYGYTF
many	TRBV7-2	TRBJ2-2	NA	TGTGCCAGCAGCTTCGGCAGGGTCACCGGGGAGCTGTTTTTT	CASSFGRVTGELFF
many	TRBV7-9	TRBJ1-2	TRBD1	TGTGCCAGCAGCTTAAACCTCATCGACAGGGCCTATGGCTACACCTTC	CASSLNLIDRAYGYTF
NA	TRBV7-3	TRBJ1-1	TRBD1	TGCGCCAGCAGCCAGATGGGACAGGCGAGAGGGACTGAAGCTTTCTTT	CASSQMGQARGTEAFF
few	TRBV29-1	TRBJ2-2	NA	TGCAGCGTTTGGGGAGAGGGCAAGACCTACGAGCTGTTTTTT	CSVWGEGKTYELFF
many	TRBV29-1	TRBJ1-2	TRBD1	TGCAGCGTCGAACAGGGGTTGGGCTATGGCTACACCTTC	CSVEQGLGYGYTF
NA	TRBV29-1	TRBJ1-3	NA	TGCAGCGTTCAAAATCCGTTGGACGTCTACTCTGGAAACACCATATATTTT	CSVQNPLDVYSGNTIYF
many	TRBV4-3	TRBJ1-4	NA	TGCGCCAGCAGCCAAGATGGGACACCTGATGAAAAACTGTTTTTT	CASSQDGTPDEKLFF
many	TRBV19	TRBJ2-2	NA	TGTGCCAGTAGCGCCCTAGTCAACACCGGGGAGCTGTTTTTT	CASSALVNTGELFF
NA	TRBV29-1	TRBJ2-5	NA	TGCAGCGTTGAAGGGGGGTACTCGGAGACCCAGTACTTC	CSVEGGYSETQYF
NA	TRBV7-9	TRBJ2-7	NA	TGTGCCAGCAGCTTCAGCCAAATCTACGAGCAGTACTTC	CASSFSQIYEQYF
NA	TRBV2	TRBJ2-2	NA	TGTGCCAGCATAGGACAGATTCTAAATAAGAACACCGGGGAGCTGTTTTTT	CASIGQILNKNTGELFF
NA	TRBV6-5	TRBJ1-1	NA	TGTGCCAGCAGCTTCGGAGTCCCGGGGCATAACACTGAAGCTTTCTTT	CASSFGVPGHNTEAFF
NA	TRBV20-1	TRBJ2-2	TRBD2	TGCAGTGCTAGAGAGGTAGGACTAGCGGTCACCGGGGAGCTGTTTTTT	CSAREVGLAVTGELFF
NA	TRBV29-1	TRBJ1-1	NA	TGCAGCGTCGCCGTGGGACAATGGACTGAAGCTTTCTTT	CSVAVGQWTEAFF
many	TRBV12-3/TRBV12-4	TRBJ1-2	NA	TGTGCCAGCGACTGGGACGGCTATGGCTACACCTTC	CASDWDGYGYTF
NA	TRBV11-2	TRBJ1-2	TRBD1	TGTGCCAGCAGCTTCGTTGGACAGGGCCTAAAGGTTGGCTACACCTTC	CASSFVGQGLKVGYTF